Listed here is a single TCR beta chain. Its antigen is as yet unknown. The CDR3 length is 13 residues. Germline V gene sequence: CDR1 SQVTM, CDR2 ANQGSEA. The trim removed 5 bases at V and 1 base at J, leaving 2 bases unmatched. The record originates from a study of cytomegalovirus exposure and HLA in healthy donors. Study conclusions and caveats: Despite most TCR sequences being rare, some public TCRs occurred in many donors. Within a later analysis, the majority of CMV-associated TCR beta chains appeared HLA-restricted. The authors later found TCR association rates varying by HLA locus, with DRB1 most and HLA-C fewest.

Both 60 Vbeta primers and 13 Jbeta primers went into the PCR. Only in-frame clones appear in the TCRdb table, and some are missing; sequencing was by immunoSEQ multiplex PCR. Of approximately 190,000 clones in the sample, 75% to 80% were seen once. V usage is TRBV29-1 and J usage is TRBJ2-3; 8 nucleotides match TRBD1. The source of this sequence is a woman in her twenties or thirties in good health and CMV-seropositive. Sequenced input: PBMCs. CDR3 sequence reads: CSVRQGRTDTQYF. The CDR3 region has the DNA TGCAGCGTTCGACAGGGGCGCACAGATACGCAGTATTTT.